What follows describes a single T cell receptor (beta chain). Antigen specificity is unknown. This sample also contains other DNA sequences that code for the same CDR3. The data were obtained in a study of Ad26.COV2.S vaccination and SARS-CoV-2 variants. Broader study findings: Participants in the vaccine arm had higher spike-specific TCR breadth; placebo recipients had lower. There was a possibility that the TCR breadth and depth analyses underestimated total T cell responses.

The V gene end was trimmed by 2 bases and the J gene end by 0 bases; junction bases not matched to a gene: 6. The CDR3 runs 16 residues. CDR1 and CDR2 (germline): MNHEY, SVGEGT. Only in-frame clones appear in the TCRdb table, and some are missing; sequencing was by immunoSEQ multiplex PCR. This sample has 350,000 to 500,000 clones, with 90% found just once. As for treatment: 19 received Ad26.COV2.S at low or high dose, single or two shots; 5 received placebo; per-sample allocation not given. Samples were taken on day 63 after the first vaccine or placebo injection. Donor was an adult aged 18-55 years in Boston.

The sample was peripheral blood, taken in a trial of Ad26.COV2.S vaccine versus placebo. This clonotype was sampled from a person between 18 and 65 years old who received the Ad26.COV2.S COVID-19 vaccine or a placebo. J is TRBJ2-7 and V is TRBV6-2 or TRBV6-3, with TRBD1 matching 8 bases. The DNA of the CDR3 is TGTGCCAGCAGTTACCCTTGGGACAGGAGCTCCTACGAGCAGTACTTC. It yields the protein CASSYPWDRSSYEQYF.